The entry below describes one T cell receptor beta chain. Its antigen is undetermined. These data belong to a study of CD8 T cells in ankylosing spondylitis. Study-level results: The authors reported significant enrichment of disease-linked clones in matched ankylosing spondylitis synovial fluid. Earlier work had already found some motif variants in reactive arthritis synovial fluid and blood.

Library preparation for TCR beta used quantitative 5'-RACE with molecular barcodes. TCRdb ran MiXCR on the 5' RACE reads and lists one entry per CDR3 protein. The sample has a few hundred thousand distinct CDR3 sequences, 15% to 20% seen once. After removal of 1 base from V and 1 base from J, the junction contained 4 bases not matched to a gene. CDR1 is SGHTA and CDR2 is FQGNSA in the germline V gene. This CDR3 is 16 amino acids long. This rearrangement joins TRBV7-2 to TRBJ2-5, with 9 bases fitting TRBD2. The TCR sequence derives from a male donor with ankylosing spondylitis or in good health (not recorded which). The sequenced material came from blood, either unsorted or a sorted T cell fraction (not recorded which). CDR3 DNA: TGTGCCAGCAGCTTAGAGCTAGCGGGAATCCAAGAGACCCAGTACTTC. The encoded protein is CASSLELAGIQETQYF.